The source of this T cell receptor beta chain is a study of control samples from healthy donors and cancer patients. The CDR3 contains 16 residues. The V end was cut by 0 bases, the J end by 1 base, with 13 bases between. Germline V gives CDR1 SGHRS, CDR2 YFSETQ. TCRdb's copy holds only in-frame clones and misses some; the assay was immunoSEQ multiplex PCR. The sample holds approximately 190,000 clones, about 90% seen once. The TCR comes from a man between 25 and 39 years old in good health. Material: blood. The chain couples TRBV5-1 to TRBJ1-1; perhaps TRBD1 as D (5 bases). Here the CDR3 reads CASSLVGGRENTEAFF. CDR3 DNA sequence: TGCGCCAGCAGCTTGGTGGGGGGTAGGGAGAACACTGAAGCTTTCTTT.